The 13 T cell receptor beta chains listed next were all sequenced from one sample in a study of vaccination and CD4 T cells after COVID-19. Cultured CD4+ T cell DNA was sequenced using the Oncomine TCR Beta short-read assay. TCRdb re-called the PCR reads through MiXCR, storing one row per CDR3 protein. There are approximately 8,800 distinct CDR3 sequences in the sample; approximately 40% occur only once, and around 19% lies in the top ten. Their cognate antigens are unknown. Treatment given: roughly nine-day PBMC culture with coronavirus spike peptide pools or control peptides (ViraFEST assay). Ahead of the COVID-19 pandemic (2011-2018), the CD4+ T cells of the unexposed donor were collected. Sequencing was carried out using CD4+ T cells from blood, cultured in vitro. The origin of the receptors is a human donor in good health.

The V and J genes are TRBV15 and TRBJ1-1, with 9 positions matching TRBD1. V lost 7 bases to trimming and J lost 2 bases; unmatched junction nucleotides: 5. This CDR3 contains 14 residues. The germline CDR1 and CDR2 sequences are LNHNV and YYDKDF (reference sequence). The CDR3 bases are TGTGCCACCAACCCGGGACAGGGAAACACTGAAGCTTTCTTT. It codes for CATNPGQGNTEAFF. The entire variable domain, with the rest obtained from reference TRBV15 and TRBJ1-1, is as follows: DAMVIQNPRYQVTQFGKPVTLSCSQTLNHNVMYWYQQKSSQAPKLLFHYYDKDFNNEADTPDNFQSRRPNTSFCFLDIRSPGLGDTAMYLCATNPGQGNTEAFFGQGTRLTVV.

V usage is TRBV20-1 and J usage is TRBJ1-1; D is possibly TRBD1 (5 bases). In germline, CDR1 is DFQATT, CDR2 SNEGSKA (reference sequence). The V and J ends lost 4 bases and 0 bases respectively, with 15 bases between them. The CDR3 has 15 amino acids. This chain's CDR3 is CSATFGGGLNTEAFF. Here the CDR3 DNA reads TGCAGTGCTACCTTCGGGGGAGGCCTGAACACTGAAGCTTTCTTT.

The rearrangement links TRBV20-1 to TRBJ2-3, with 8 bases aligning to TRBD2. Trimming at V came to 4 bases and at J to 5 bases, leaving 2 bases not matched to a gene. CDR1 DFQATT and CDR2 SNEGSKA come from the germline V gene (reference sequence). The CDR3 has 12 amino acids. CDR3 region: CSAKGLEDTQYF. The CDR3 DNA is TGCAGTGCTAAGGGACTAGAAGATACGCAGTATTTT.

This clonotype was seen a handful of times. The chain uses TRBV28 and TRBJ2-2; D unresolved. The CDR3 is 17 amino acids. Germline values: CDR1 MDHEN, CDR2 SYDVKM. The V gene lost 2 bases and the J gene lost 5 bases, with 18 bases spanning the gap. The DNA of the CDR3 is TGTGCCAGCAGTTTAATCTCGAGGCCAGTGGAGACCGGGGAGCTGTTTTTT. Translating gives CASSLISRPVETGELFF.

This clonotype occurred a few times. The J gene is TRBJ2-2, the V gene TRBV19, with unresolved D. Deletions cut 7 bases from V and 0 bases from J, with 6 bases between. The CDR3 has 13 residues. CDR1 and CDR2 (germline): LNHDA, SQIVND (reference sequence). CDR3: CASIRTNTGELFF. CDR3 DNA sequence: TGTGCCAGTATCCGGACGAACACCGGGGAGCTGTTTTTT.

The chain couples TRBV7-8 to TRBJ2-1, with a weak D call TRBD1 (7 bases). Germline assignment: CDR1 SGHVS and CDR2 FQNEAQ. V was pared by 1 base and J by 10 bases, with 17 bases between. This CDR3 has 15 residues. The CDR3 here is CASSLVPAQGGEQFF. CDR3 DNA: TGTGCCAGCAGCTTAGTCCCGGCCCAGGGGGGCGAGCAGTTCTTC.

This chain links TRBV19 with TRBJ2-7, with D perhaps assigned TRBD1 or TRBD2 (5 bases each). V lost 1 base and J 2 bases, leaving 12 bases between the germline ends. Germline CDR1 and CDR2: LNHDA and SQIVND (reference sequence). This CDR3 has 15 residues. Here the CDR3 DNA reads TGTGCCAGTAGTATAGTGGCAGGGACGACCTACGAGCAGTACTTC. It yields the protein CASSIVAGTTYEQYF.

J is TRBJ1-5 and V is TRBV5-1; D unresolved. The CDR3 sequence is 13 residues long. CDR1 is SGHRS, CDR2 YFSETQ, per germline. V was pared by 0 bases and J by 0 bases, with 1 base between. The CDR3 loop reads CASSLGSNQPQHF. CDR3 coding DNA: TGCGCCAGCAGCTTGGGTAGCAATCAGCCCCAGCATTTT.

V is TRBV6-2 or TRBV6-3 and J is TRBJ1-5; D is possibly TRBD1 (5 bases). The germline V gene has CDR1 MNHEY and CDR2 SVGEGT. There are 15 residues in the CDR3. V shed 5 bases and J shed 4 bases, with 15 bases lying between them. The CDR3 DNA sequence: TGTGCCAGCAGTCCCGGGACGGCACAAAATCAGCCCCAGCATTTT. It codes for CASSPGTAQNQPQHF.

The gene calls are TRBV20-1 and TRBJ2-7; 9 positions agree with TRBD2. Per germline, CDR1 DFQATT and CDR2 SNEGSKA (reference sequence). V lost 1 base, J lost 4 bases, and 2 bases stayed unmatched. The CDR3 sequence is 13 residues long. CDR3 protein: CSARVLAGYEQYF. CDR3 bases: TGCAGTGCTAGAGTTCTAGCGGGATACGAGCAGTACTTC.

This clonotype was picked up a small number of times. The J gene is TRBJ1-2, the V gene TRBV6-5; D possibly corresponds to TRBD1 (5 bases). This CDR3 is 15 amino acids long. Trimming shortened V by 2 bases and J by 7 bases, and 17 bases separated the two germline ends. Germline lookup yields CDR1 MNHEY and CDR2 SVGAGI. This CDR3 is CASSYGTQGKGGYTF. For the CDR3, the DNA is TGTGCCAGCAGTTACGGGACTCAGGGCAAGGGTGGCTACACCTTC.

This rearrangement joins TRBV6-1 to TRBJ2-7, with D perhaps TRBD2 (5 bases). The V and J ends lost 6 bases and 5 bases respectively, with 20 bases between them. CDR3 length equals 15 residues. Germline CDR1 and CDR2: MNHNS and SASEGT. The CDR3 is CASRTPEMGVHEQYF. DNA of the CDR3: TGTGCCAGCAGGACCCCCGAGATGGGAGTCCACGAGCAGTACTTC.

V usage is TRBV19 and J usage is TRBJ2-7; D unclear. This CDR3 comprises 15 residues. V lost 3 bases and J lost 6, with 18 bases in between. CDR1 is LNHDA and CDR2 is SQIVND in the germline V gene (reference sequence). The CDR3 region has the DNA TGTGCCAGTAGTATTGTCGGCACGACTCGAGGCGAGCAGTACTTC. It is translated as CASSIVGTTRGEQYF.